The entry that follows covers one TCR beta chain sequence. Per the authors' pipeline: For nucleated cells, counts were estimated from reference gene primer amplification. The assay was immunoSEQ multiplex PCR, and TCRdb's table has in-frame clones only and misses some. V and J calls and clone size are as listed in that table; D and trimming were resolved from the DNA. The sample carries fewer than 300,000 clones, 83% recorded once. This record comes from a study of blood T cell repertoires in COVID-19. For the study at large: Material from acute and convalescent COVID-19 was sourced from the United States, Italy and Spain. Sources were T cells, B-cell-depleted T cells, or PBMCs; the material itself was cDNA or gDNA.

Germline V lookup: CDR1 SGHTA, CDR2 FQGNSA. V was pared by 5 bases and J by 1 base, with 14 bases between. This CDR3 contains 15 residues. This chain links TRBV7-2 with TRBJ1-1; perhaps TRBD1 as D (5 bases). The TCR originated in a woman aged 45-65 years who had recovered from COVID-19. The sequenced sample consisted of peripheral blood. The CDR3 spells CASSQSGAPNTEAFF. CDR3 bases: TGTGCCAGCAGCCAGAGTGGGGCGCCGAACACTGAAGCTTTCTTT.